This T cell receptor (beta chain) was sequenced for a study of T cell responses to AZD1222 COVID-19 vaccine. Only in-frame clones appear in the TCRdb table, and some are missing; sequencing was by immunoSEQ multiplex PCR. The sample lists around 120,000 clones; 89% were seen once. Details on this clone: Its antigen is not known.

Points from the study as a whole: White British donors predominated, females outnumbered males, and clonal diversity was possibly underestimated. Without day 14 samples, only post-peak T cell repertoires were studied. CD4 TCRs linked to vaccination spanned spike, dominating at 160-218 and 743-854. Only a handful of AZD1222 recipients tested seropositive at baseline.

The CDR3 totals 12 residues. From germline, CDR1 is SEHNR and CDR2 FQNEAQ (reference sequence). Trimming removed 5 bases at V and 2 bases at J, with 3 bases between. Sequences were derived from peripheral blood, sampled on day 0 of AZD1222 vaccination. The chain recombines TRBV7-9 with TRBJ2-2; D gene uncertain. This receptor was identified in an adult in good health. In nucleotides, the CDR3 is TGTGCCAGCAGCCCCAACACCGGGGAGCTGTTTTTT. It yields the protein CASSPNTGELFF.